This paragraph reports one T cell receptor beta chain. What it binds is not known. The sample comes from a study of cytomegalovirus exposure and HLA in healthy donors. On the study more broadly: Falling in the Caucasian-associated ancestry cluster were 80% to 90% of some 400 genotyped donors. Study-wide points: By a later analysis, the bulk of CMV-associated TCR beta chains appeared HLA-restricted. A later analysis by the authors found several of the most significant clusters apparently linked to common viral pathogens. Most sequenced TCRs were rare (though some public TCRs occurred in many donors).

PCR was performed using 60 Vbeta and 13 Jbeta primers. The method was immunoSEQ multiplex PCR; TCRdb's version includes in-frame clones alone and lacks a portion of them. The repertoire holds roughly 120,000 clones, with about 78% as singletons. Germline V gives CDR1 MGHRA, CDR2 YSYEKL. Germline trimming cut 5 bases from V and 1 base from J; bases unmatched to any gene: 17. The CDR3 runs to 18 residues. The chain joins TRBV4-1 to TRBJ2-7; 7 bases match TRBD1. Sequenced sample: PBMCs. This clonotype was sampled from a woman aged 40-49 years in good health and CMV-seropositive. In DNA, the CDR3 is TGCGCCAGCAGCAAAGCCACCGGAGGAGACAGGGTTTCCTACGAGCAGTACTTC. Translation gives CASSKATGGDRVSYEQYF.